This T cell receptor beta chain originates from a study of cytomegalovirus exposure and HLA in healthy donors. The wider study: The study's early data release held about 85 million unique TCRs from HLA-typed donors.

Germline V gene data show CDR1 as SSHAT and CDR2 as FNYEAQ (reference sequence). The ends were cut back, 5 bases at V and 2 bases at J, with 10 bases in the middle. The CDR3 consists of 14 residues. The PCR had 60 Vbeta and 13 Jbeta primers. Libraries were prepared by immunoSEQ multiplex PCR; TCRdb keeps only in-frame clonotypes and omits some of them. The table shows 120,000 to 150,000 clones, with less than 85% occurring only once. V usage is TRBV7-7 and J usage is TRBJ2-1; D is perhaps TRBD1 (6 bases). The sequenced sample was PBMCs. The TCR originated in a man aged 35 to 55 in good health and CMV-seronegative. This chain's CDR3 is CASSPEGAYNEQFF. CDR3 DNA sequence: TGTGCCAGCAGCCCTGAGGGGGCCTACAATGAGCAGTTCTTC.